This TCR beta chain was retrieved from a study of OX40 agonist ivuxolimab in advanced cancers. Study overall: Those enrolled were roughly 80% male, with a mean age of 60 years and ages from about 20 to 90.

Regarding the study as a whole: CD4+ and CD8+ T cells in blood underwent clonal expansion by week 6 at 0.1 to 3.0 mg/kg. In CD8+ T cells, expanded clones were on average more numerous than in CD4+.

The method was immunoSEQ multiplex PCR; TCRdb's version includes in-frame clones alone and lacks a portion of them. The sample has approximately 78,000 clones, more than 70% seen once. As regards this clone: Its antigen remains unidentified.

The CDR3 length is 15 residues. Germline assignment: CDR1 LGHNA and CDR2 YNFKEQ. With 4 bases removed from V and 4 bases from J, the gap between germline ends came to 15 bases. The chain joins TRBV4-2 to TRBJ2-3, with D perhaps TRBD1 or TRBD2 (5 bases each). The TCR was taken from an adult with an advanced solid tumor such as melanoma, head and neck, liver or kidney cancer. The specimen comprised CD4+ or CD8+ T cells sorted from blood, sampled in a trial of the OX40 agonist ivuxolimab. This chain's CDR3 is CASSRGEGGADTQYF. The DNA for the CDR3 is TGTGCCAGCAGCCGGGGCGAGGGCGGCGCAGATACGCAGTATTTT.